These 28 T cell receptor beta chains were sequenced from one sample in a study of cytomegalovirus exposure and HLA in healthy donors. The PCR contained 60 Vbeta and 13 Jbeta primers. Profiling relied on immunoSEQ multiplex PCR, and the TCRdb table lists in-frame clones only, not all of them. The sample includes over 100,000 clones, about 62% of them seen just once. Sequenced sample: PBMCs. These TCRs come from a woman between 40 and 55 years old in good health and CMV-seropositive.

The rearrangement links TRBV6-6 to TRBJ2-7; 7 nucleotides align to TRBD2. The CDR3 length is 14 residues. Trimming removed 2 bases from V and 3 bases from J; junction bases left unmatched: 4. Germline CDR1 and CDR2: MNHNY and SVGAGI (reference sequence). Here the CDR3 DNA reads TGTGCCAGCAGTTACGGCGGGAGCTTCTACGAGCAGTACTTC. As protein: CASSYGGSFYEQYF.

The chain links TRBV9 to TRBJ1-1, with D possibly TRBD1 on 5 matching bases. The V and J ends lost 2 bases and 0 bases respectively, with 14 bases between them. The CDR3 length is 16 residues. CDR1 is SGDLS, CDR2 YYNGEE, per germline. The CDR3 nucleotides are TGTGCCAGCAGCGTCGCGGGGGTTTCCCTGAACACTGAAGCTTTCTTT. Translating it yields CASSVAGVSLNTEAFF.

J is TRBJ2-7 and V is TRBV5-1; maybe TRBD2 (6 bases). Germline V lookup: CDR1 SGHRS, CDR2 YFSETQ. The V gene lost 0 bases and the J gene lost 6 bases, with 13 bases spanning the gap. The CDR3 is 14 residues long. CDR3 DNA sequence: TGCGCCAGCAGCTTGGGTGCCAGGGAGGTCGAGCAGTACTTC. Translated: CASSLGAREVEQYF.

Only a few counts were recorded for this clone. The chain is built from TRBV5-1 and TRBJ2-3; 7 positions match TRBD1. There are 14 residues in the CDR3. Germline CDR1 reads SGHRS; CDR2 reads YFSETQ. Germline trimming cut 0 bases from V and 4 bases from J; bases unmatched to any gene: 2. The CDR3 loop reads CASSLADRADTQYF. In DNA form, the CDR3 reads TGCGCCAGCAGCTTGGCCGACAGGGCAGATACGCAGTATTTT.

This clone occurred a few times. In nucleotides, the CDR3 is TGTGCCAGCAGCACCAGCGGGGGCGTCTCCTACAATGAGCAGTTCTTC. Protein: CASSTSGGVSYNEQFF. This chain uses TRBV7-6 with TRBJ2-1, with 8 bases lining up with TRBD2. Germline lookup yields CDR1 SGHVS and CDR2 FNYEAQ. V dropped 5 bases and J dropped 0; count of bases not matched to a gene: 6. The CDR3 has 16 amino acids.

This sequence joins TRBV30 and TRBJ2-2, with 8 bases identical to TRBD2. In germline, CDR1 is GTSNPN, CDR2 SVGIG (reference sequence). Trimming removed 1 base from V and 3 bases from J; junction bases left unmatched: 4. The CDR3 contains 15 residues. The CDR3 region has the DNA TGTGCCTGGAGTGCCGGGACTAGGGACACCGGGGAGCTGTTTTTT. Translating gives CAWSAGTRDTGELFF. Looking up the rest from reference TRBV30 and TRBJ2-2 gives the full variable domain: SQTIHQWPATLVQPVGSPLSLECTVEGTSNPNLYWYRQAAGRGLQLLFYSVGIGQISSEVPQNLSASRPQDRQFILSSKKLLLSDSGFYLCAWSAGTRDTGELFFGEGSRLTVL.

CDR3 DNA: TGTGCCAGCAGCCCCGCCGGGACAGCGCCAAACACCATATATTTT. Its protein is CASSPAGTAPNTIYF. The V gene is TRBV7-9, the J gene TRBJ1-3; 7 nucleotides agree with TRBD1. Germline CDR1 SEHNR, CDR2 FQNEAQ (reference sequence). CDR3 length equals 15 residues. V dropped 5 bases and J dropped 6; count of bases not matched to a gene: 10.

The chain combines TRBV30 with TRBJ1-6, with TRBD1 matching over 9 bases. The CDR3 length is 15 residues. The germline gives CDR1 GTSNPN, CDR2 SVGIG (reference sequence). After removal of 2 bases from V and 6 bases from J, the junction contained 5 bases not matched to a gene. The CDR3 DNA reads TGTGCCTGGAGTTCGGACAGGGGCTTTAATTCACCCCTCCACTTT. This sequence encodes CAWSSDRGFNSPLHF.

This sequence joins TRBV11-3 and TRBJ2-5; a weak D match, TRBD2 (5 bases). The germline V gene has CDR1 SGHNT and CDR2 YENEEA. Deletions cut 5 bases from V and 2 bases from J, with 12 bases between. This CDR3 comprises 14 residues. CDR3 sequence reads: CASSPGERQETQYF. The CDR3 DNA reads as TGTGCCAGCAGCCCCGGGGAGAGGCAAGAGACCCAGTACTTC.

The chain employs TRBV6-1 and TRBJ2-7; D is possibly TRBD2 (6 bases). CDR3 size: 19 residues. Per germline, CDR1 MNHNS and CDR2 SASEGT. Trimming took off 4 bases at V and 3 bases at J, with 28 bases between the two ends. The DNA for the CDR3 is TGTGCCAGCAGTGGACCGCGGGAAAAAAACCGGGACGTATTCTACGAGCAGTACTTC. Residues: CASSGPREKNRDVFYEQYF.

The chain couples TRBV19 to TRBJ2-6, with a tentative D call TRBD1 (5 bases). CDR3 length: 16 amino acids. CDR1 is LNHDA and CDR2 is SQIVND in the germline V gene (reference sequence). V lost 7 bases to trimming and J lost 0 bases, with 13 bases between them. The CDR3, as DNA: TGTGCCAGTACTAGGGGTACAGGCTCTGGGGCCAACGTCCTGACTTTC. Protein product: CASTRGTGSGANVLTF.

The chain employs TRBV7-2 and TRBJ2-6; 8 nucleotides match TRBD1. The V gene end was trimmed by 4 bases and the J gene end by 2 bases; junction bases not matched to a gene: 7. The germline gives CDR1 SGHTA, CDR2 FQGNSA. The CDR3 is 17 residues long. CDR3 sequence (DNA): TGTGCCAGCAGCTCCAGACAGGGGCGGACTGGGGCCAACGTCCTGACTTTC. It is translated as CASSSRQGRTGANVLTF.

The chain uses TRBV6-5 and TRBJ1-5; D perhaps matches TRBD1 (5 bases). The V end lost 6 bases, the J end lost 6 bases, and 12 bases lay between the germline ends. Germline CDR1 MNHEY, CDR2 SVGAGI. This CDR3 comprises 13 residues. The CDR3 here is CASSRDSRQPQHF. DNA of the CDR3: TGTGCCAGCAGCCGAGACAGCCGTCAGCCCCAGCATTTT.

Comments on this clone: A junction boundary mismatches the germline segment, possibly from a read error. The V call is TRBV7-2, the J call TRBJ1-2; D remains unclear. From germline, CDR1 is SGHTA and CDR2 FQGNSA. CDR3 size: 14 residues. DNA of the CDR3: TGTGCCAGCAGCTCCGACGGCGCTAACTATGGCTACCCCTTC. Protein: CASSSDGANYGYPF.

V usage is TRBV5-8 and J usage is TRBJ2-7, with TRBD1 matching 8 bases. Germline loops: CDR1 SGHTS, CDR2 YDEGEE. CDR3 length equals 15 residues. V was pared by 4 bases and J by 3 bases, with 9 bases of the junction left unmatched. CDR3 sequence: CASSPGTGRDYEQYF. The CDR3 DNA follows: TGTGCCAGCAGCCCTGGGACAGGTCGGGACTACGAGCAGTACTTC.

V gene TRBV19 combines with J gene TRBJ2-5, with D possibly matching TRBD1 (5 bases). Germline CDR1 reads LNHDA; CDR2 reads SQIVND (reference sequence). CDR3 length: 14 amino acids. The V and J ends lost 3 bases and 5 bases respectively, with 13 bases between them. In DNA, the CDR3 is TGTGCCAGTAGTATCCCTGACAGAAGCGAGACCCAGTACTTC. Translation: CASSIPDRSETQYF.

This chain links TRBV19 with TRBJ1-4; 10 nucleotides agree with TRBD1. Germline trimming cut 6 bases from V and 8 bases from J; bases unmatched to any gene: 6. The germline gives CDR1 LNHDA, CDR2 SQIVND (reference sequence). The CDR3 is 14 amino acids. The CDR3: CASSRQGATEKLFF. CDR3 sequence (DNA): TGTGCCAGTAGCAGACAGGGGGCAACGGAAAAACTGTTTTTT.

The CDR3 DNA reads TGTGCCAGCAGTTACGTACAGACCCGAACTGAAGCTTTCTTT. Its protein is CASSYVQTRTEAFF. This chain joins TRBV6-5 and TRBJ1-1; the D is unclear. Germline-derived CDR1 and CDR2 are MNHEY and SVGAGI. Trimming shortened V by 2 bases and J by 5 bases, and 12 bases separated the two germline ends. CDR3 size: 14 residues.

The gene calls are TRBV7-2 and TRBJ2-7; the D is unclear. Trimming pared 4 bases from V and 3 bases from J, leaving 4 bases between. The germline CDR1 and CDR2 sequences are SGHTA and FQGNSA. The CDR3 is 11 residues long. CDR3 nucleotide sequence: TGTGCCAGCAGCTCATTCTACGAGCAGTACTTC. This sequence encodes CASSSFYEQYF.

The V and J genes are TRBV6-1 and TRBJ1-5; 9 bases map to TRBD1. CDR1 and CDR2 from the germline V gene are MNHNS and SASEGT. The CDR3 spans 15 residues. V gave up 7 bases and J gave up 0 bases; unmatched junction bases: 4. The CDR3 coding sequence is TGTGCCAGCACCGGGACAGGGAATAGCAATCAGCCCCAGCATTTT. Protein product: CASTGTGNSNQPQHF.

This clone was seen a few times. The J gene is TRBJ2-2, the V gene TRBV19; D unclear. The germline gives CDR1 LNHDA, CDR2 SQIVND (reference sequence). The V gene lost 6 bases and the J gene lost 3 bases, with 5 bases spanning the gap. The CDR3 is 12 residues long. The CDR3 DNA follows: TGTGCCAGTAGCGGGTACACCGGGGAGCTGTTTTTT. Its translation is CASSGYTGELFF.

V and J are TRBV19 and TRBJ1-2, with TRBD1 as a possible D gene (6 bases). The length of the CDR3 is 12 residues. With 10 bases removed from V and 2 bases from J, the gap between germline ends came to 11 bases. Germline CDR1 is LNHDA and CDR2 is SQIVND (reference sequence). CDR3 loop: CATTQGNYGYTF. CDR3 sequence (DNA): TGTGCCACCACGCAGGGGAACTATGGCTACACCTTC.

In this sample, this clone turned up once. The chain has TRBV21-1 and TRBJ2-5; TRBD2 was called by the table and not checked on the DNA. TRBV21-1 is annotated as a pseudogene. The CDR3 consists of 15 residues. As DNA, the CDR3 is TGTGCCAGCAGCAAAGGACGGAGCCCTGGCGTGACCCAGTACTTC. This sequence encodes CASSKGRSPGVTQYF.

The chain uses TRBV19 and TRBJ1-5; 9 bases match TRBD1. The CDR3 length is 16 residues. The V gene end was trimmed by 1 base and the J gene end by 6 bases; junction bases not matched to a gene: 7. CDR1 and CDR2 from the germline V gene are LNHDA and SQIVND (reference sequence). CDR3: CASSIVETGGVQPQHF. Written as DNA, the CDR3 is TGTGCCAGTAGTATAGTTGAGACAGGGGGGGTTCAGCCCCAGCATTTT.

This sequence joins TRBV9 and TRBJ2-5; 9 nucleotides match TRBD2. The J call may be faulty, since TRBJ2-7 better matches the DNA end. The germline gives CDR1 SGDLS, CDR2 YYNGEE. The CDR3 has 18 residues. CDR3 nucleotides: TGTGCCAGCAGCGTCGGCGGGGGGGACCGCCTCCTCTCCTACGAGCAGTACTTC. This gives the protein CASSVGGGDRLLSYEQYF.

V gene TRBV5-4 combines with J gene TRBJ2-5; 8 positions match TRBD1. The CDR3 extends over 15 amino acids. V was pared by 0 bases and J by 4 bases, with 5 bases of the junction left unmatched. Germline V CDR1 and CDR2: SGHNT, YYREEE (reference sequence). The CDR3 bases are TGTGCCAGCAGCTTGGGGAACACAGGGGGAGAGACCCAGTACTTC. This sequence encodes CASSLGNTGGETQYF.

The rearrangement uses TRBV19 and TRBJ2-7; perhaps TRBD1 as D (5 bases). The germline CDR1 and CDR2 sequences are LNHDA and SQIVND (reference sequence). This CDR3 region has 13 residues. V shed 2 bases and J shed 0 bases, with 5 bases lying between them. DNA for the CDR3: TGTGCCAGTAGTATACAGGGCTCCTACGAGCAGTACTTC. It translates to CASSIQGSYEQYF.

This chain connects TRBV28 to TRBJ1-3; 11 nucleotides match TRBD1. This CDR3 spans 12 amino acids. The trim removed 9 bases at V and 7 bases at J, leaving 2 bases unmatched. CDR1 is MDHEN, CDR2 SYDVKM, per germline. CDR3 coding DNA: TGTGCCAGTAGGACAGGGGGCAACACCATATATTTT. This sequence encodes CASRTGGNTIYF. Full variable domain (remainder filled in from reference TRBV28 and TRBJ1-3): DVKVTQSSRYLVKRTGEKVFLECVQDMDHENMFWYRQDPGLGLRLIYFSYDVKMKEKGDIPEGYSVSREKKERFSLILESASTNQTSMYLCASRTGGNTIYFGEGSWLTVV.